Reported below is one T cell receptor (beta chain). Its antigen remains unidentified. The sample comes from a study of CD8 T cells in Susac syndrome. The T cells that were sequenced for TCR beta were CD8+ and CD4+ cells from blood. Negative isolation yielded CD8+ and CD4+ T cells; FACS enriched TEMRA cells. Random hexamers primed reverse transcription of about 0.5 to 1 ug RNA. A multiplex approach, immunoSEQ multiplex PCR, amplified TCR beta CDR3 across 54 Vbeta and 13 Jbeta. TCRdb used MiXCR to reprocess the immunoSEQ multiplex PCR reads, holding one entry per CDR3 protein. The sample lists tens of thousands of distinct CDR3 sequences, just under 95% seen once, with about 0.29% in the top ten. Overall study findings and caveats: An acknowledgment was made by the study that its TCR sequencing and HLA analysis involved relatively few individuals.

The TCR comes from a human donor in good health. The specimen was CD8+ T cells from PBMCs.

CDR3 DNA sequence: TGTGCCAGCACCCCTGGGGCGGGGGGCCGCGAGCAGTTCTTC. It codes for CASTPGAGGREQFF. The gene calls are TRBV27 and TRBJ2-1, with 8 nucleotides matching TRBD2. Germline V CDR1 and CDR2: MNHEY, SMNVEV (reference sequence). CDR3 size: 14 residues. J was trimmed by 10 bases and V by 7 bases; bases with no gene match: 12.